This T cell receptor beta chain was captured by sequencing in a study of shared clonotypes between healthy human individuals (TCRdb year 2020). A note on the overall study: The cohort included three men and a couple of women between 18 and 49 years of age. For each donor, CD4 naive and CD4 memory were each given three plates, CD8 naive was given two plates, and CD8 memory was given one plate. The study deeply sequenced blood TCR repertoires of about 5 healthy adults to estimate repertoire size and the extent of clonotype sharing between individuals. Libraries were prepared and TCR repertoires were sequenced by different laboratories using diverse techniques, in order to increase sequencing depth and limit assay-specific biases. Each donor's leukapheresis produced roughly between roughly 0.85 and 10 billion PBMCs.

The study at large found these results: Sampling was restricted to blood, and TCR repertoires in tissue are likely to differ from TCR repertoires in blood. Larger estimated clonotype richness was generally found for naive subsets than for memory subsets. Compared with non-shared clonotypes, clonotypes shared by all four sorted-subset donors had higher generation probabilities. Rarefaction of sorted-subset datasets indicated incomplete sequencing despite the large sequencing depth. About 4.5% of naive CD4, more than 3% of naive CD8, 2% to 2.5% of memory CD4, and about 0.4% of memory CD8 clonotypes were shared across several donors. The small number of donors limited the genetic and exposure-history diversity represented. Pairwise subsampling indicated that sequencing depth was expected to affect the degree of clonotype sharing among donors.

As encoded in the germline V gene, CDR1 is SGHAT while CDR2 is FQNNGV. Including the terminal cysteine and phenylalanine, the CDR3 comprises 12 residues. Here the CDR3 DNA is all that survives: 36 bases in frame from base 1. Trimming takes 5 bases from V and 7 bases from J, and the germline ends sit 11 bases apart. Note on this clone: Its antigen specificity is not known. The record has no base qualities; no much larger clone is one base away.

CD8 naive samples were CD45RO-negative cells positively selected for CCR7, giving a CD45RA+CCR7+ population that excluded TemRA cells. Healthy HIV-negative adults with no recently reported acute infections or vaccinations were included as donors. Every donor was a Caucasian adult residing in Nashville, Tennessee, USA. Blood was collected by leukapheresis, and PBMCs were isolated by Ficoll-Histopaque density gradient centrifugation and then cryopreserved in liquid nitrogen vapor phase. Analytical flow cytometry was used to check the purity and quantity of every magnetically sorted T cell population. Genomic DNA was isolated from every sorted fraction and measured by UV absorbance on a Nanodrop 2000c. TCR CDR3 regions were amplified from genomic DNA by multiplex PCR using the deep immunoSEQ assay. Genomic DNA extracted from each cell subset was distributed evenly over all wells of several immunoSEQ 96-well plates, and each plate served as one replicate. Each replicate PCR for sorted subsets received 150 to 250 ng genomic DNA, equal to roughly 30,000 T cell genomes. The purified libraries were quantified using a Qubit 3.0 fluorometer, sized with a Bioanalyzer 2100, and then quantified again using the KAPA Library Quantification kit. A separate single-read 150-cycle Illumina NextSeq 550 flow cell was used to sequence each immunoSEQ 96-well plate. In the original analysis: Because only junctional sequences without quality scores were contained in the immunoSEQ output, filtering matching that applied to full-length reads could not be performed. To assign V/J genes and CDR3, sequences were annotated against IMGT germline references using PyIR, a Python wrapper for IgBLAST v1.9. Any read was removed if the V/J assignment was weak (E-value above 1e-6), the CDR3 was missing, or the read contained stop codons, out-of-frame junctions, or ambiguous translated residues. A V3J clonotype was defined by an identical inferred V gene, J gene, and CDR3 amino acid sequence. The percentage overlap between two repertoires was calculated by dividing the number of shared unique clonotypes by the size of the smaller repertoire. RTK rarefaction, the Chao1 estimator, and Recon v2.1 estimates of unobserved clonotypes were used to assess repertoire richness. Generation probabilities for all TCRbeta clonotypes obtained by the gDNA method from a handful of donors were computed using OLGA. Not all clones reach the TCRdb copy of this immuneACCESS table, which keeps in-frame sequences only. Checked studies attribute under half of the gap to unresolved V genes and leave the rest unexplained. The DNA gave D and trimming, while V, J and clone size come from that table. In this sample the table shows roughly 2.1 million clones, about 92% of which occur a single time. The ten top clones hold more than 1.5% of the sample.

Sequenced sample: naive CD8+ T cells from PBMCs. This specimen's cell subset or site label, interpreted: CD45RA+CCR7+. The chain links TRBV11-2 with TRBJ1-1; TRBD1 is possibly the D segment (5 matching bases). The sequence derives from a man in his late teens or twenties in good health. Some clones in this sample may be carry-over from other donors' samples. The CDR3 amino acid sequence is: CASSPDNDEAFF. The sequence in DNA is TGTGCCAGCAGCCCGGACAACGATGAAGCTTTCTTT.